This T cell receptor (beta chain) was sequenced during a study of blood T cell repertoires in COVID-19. Study-wide context: COVID-19 samples from acute and convalescent phases originated in the United States, Italy and Spain. In each case, the material was cDNA or gDNA derived from T cells, B-cell-depleted T cells, or PBMCs.

Authors' methods: Estimation of nucleated cell counts was performed using reference gene primer amplification. Only in-frame clones appear in the TCRdb table, and some are missing; sequencing was by immunoSEQ multiplex PCR. D and trimming come from the DNA, and the V and J calls and clone size come from that table. This table holds hundreds of thousands of clones, roughly 88% found once. The CDR3 runs 15 residues. The ends lost 7 bases at V and 4 bases at J; junction bases unmatched: 11. CDR1 and CDR2 from the germline V gene are LNHDA and SQIVND (reference sequence). What was sequenced was peripheral blood. The chain employs TRBV19 and TRBJ1-2; 8 bases fit TRBD1. The clonotype was recovered from a woman aged 25 to 39 with active or convalescent COVID-19. CDR3 sequence reads: CASMRQGRGPYGYTF. The CDR3 region has the DNA TGTGCCAGTATGAGACAGGGGCGAGGCCCCTATGGCTACACCTTC.